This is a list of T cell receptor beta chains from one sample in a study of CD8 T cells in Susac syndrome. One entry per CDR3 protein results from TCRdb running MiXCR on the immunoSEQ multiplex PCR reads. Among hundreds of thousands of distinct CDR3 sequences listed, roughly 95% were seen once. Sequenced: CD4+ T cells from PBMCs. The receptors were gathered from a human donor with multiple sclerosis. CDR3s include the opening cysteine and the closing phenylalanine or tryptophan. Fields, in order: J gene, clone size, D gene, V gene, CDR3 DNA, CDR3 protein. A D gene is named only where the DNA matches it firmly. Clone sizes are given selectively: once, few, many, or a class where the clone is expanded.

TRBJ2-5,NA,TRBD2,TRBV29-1,TGCAGCGTTACCAAAGGCGGGAGCGCAGAGACCCAGTACTTC,CSVTKGGSAETQYF
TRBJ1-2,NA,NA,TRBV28,TGTGCCAGCAGGCCGGGGGTTAACTATGGCTACACCTTC,CASRPGVNYGYTF
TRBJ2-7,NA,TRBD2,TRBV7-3,TGTGCCAGCAGCTTAAACGGCGGGGGAACCTACGAGCAGTACTTC,CASSLNGGGTYEQYF
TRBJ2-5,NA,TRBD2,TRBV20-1,TGCAGTGCTATAGCGGGGGGCCAAGAGACCCAGTACTTC,CSAIAGGQETQYF
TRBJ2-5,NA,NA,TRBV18,TGTGCCAGCTCACCACCGGGACTTCTCCGGGAGACCCAGTACTTC,CASSPPGLLRETQYF
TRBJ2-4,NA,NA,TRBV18,TGTGCCAGCTCACCAACAGGGACCAAAAACATTCAGTACTTC,CASSPTGTKNIQYF
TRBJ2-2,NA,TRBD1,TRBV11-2,TGTGCCAGCACCCAACGGACAGGGGAGAGTGTTGTAACCGGGGAGCTGTTTTTT,CASTQRTGESVVTGELFF
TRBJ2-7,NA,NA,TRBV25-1,TGTGCCAGCAGAAGAATCTACGAGCAGTACTTC,CASRRIYEQYF
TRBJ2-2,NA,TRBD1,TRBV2,TGTGCCAGCAGAACCAACAGGGGTAGCCTGGGGGAGCTGTTTTTT,CASRTNRGSLGELFF
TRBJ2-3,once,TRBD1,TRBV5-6,TGTGCCAGCAGCCGAACAGGGGGCTACACAGATACGCAGTATTTT,CASSRTGGYTDTQYF
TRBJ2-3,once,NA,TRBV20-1,TGCAGTGCTAGAGATCGGCGGGTTAGCACAGATACGCAGTATTTT,CSARDRRVSTDTQYF
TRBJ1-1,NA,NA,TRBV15,TGTGCCACCAGCAGAGATCTGAACACTGAAGCTTTCTTT,CATSRDLNTEAFF
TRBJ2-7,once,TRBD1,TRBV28,TGTGCCAGCAGTTCCTTCGGACAGGGGACGCCCTACGAGCAGTACTTC,CASSSFGQGTPYEQYF
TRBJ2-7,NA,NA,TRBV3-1,TGTGCCAGCAGCCAAATGACTGAGGGCGGCGGCTGTGGGCAGTACTTC,CASSQMTEGGGCGQYF
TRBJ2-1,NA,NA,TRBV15,TGTGCCACCAGCAGAGGGCCAGGGTCTGTAAATGAGCAGTTCTTC,CATSRGPGSVNEQFF
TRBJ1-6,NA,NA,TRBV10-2,TGCGCCAGCAGTGGCGGACTTGGGGATTCACCCCTCCACTTT,CASSGGLGDSPLHF
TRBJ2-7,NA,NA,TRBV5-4,TGTGCCAGCAGCTTGAGACAGGCGAGCTCCTACGAGCAGTACTTC,CASSLRQASSYEQYF
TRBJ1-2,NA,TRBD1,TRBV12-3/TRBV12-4,TGTGCCAGCAGTTTAATAAGACAGGGGTCCTTTGGCTACACCTTC,CASSLIRQGSFGYTF
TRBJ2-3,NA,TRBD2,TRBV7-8,TGTGCCAGCAGCCCGGGGTCAGCGGGGGGGCCCTGGGATACGCAGTATTTT,CASSPGSAGGPWDTQYF
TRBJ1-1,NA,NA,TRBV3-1,TGTGCCAGCAGCCAAGGGGGAAGCACTGAAGCTTTCTTT,CASSQGGSTEAFF
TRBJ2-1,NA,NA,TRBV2,TGTGCCAGCAGCGATAATCAAAGCAATGAGCAGTTCTTC,CASSDNQSNEQFF
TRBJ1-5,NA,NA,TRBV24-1,TGTGCCACCAGTGTAGGGGCAAGCAATCAGCCCCAGCATTTT,CATSVGASNQPQHF
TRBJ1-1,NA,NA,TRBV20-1,TGCAGTGCTAGGAGACTAGACGCAAGCACTGAAGCTTTCTTT,CSARRLDASTEAFF
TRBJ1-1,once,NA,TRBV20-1,TGCAGTGCCCTGGAACAGGGCCCTATCCGGAACACTGAAGCTTTCTTT,CSALEQGPIRNTEAFF
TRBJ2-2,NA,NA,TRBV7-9,TGTGCCAGCAGCTTTAGCGAACTGGCCGGGGAGCTGTTTTTT,CASSFSELAGELFF
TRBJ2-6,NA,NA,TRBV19,TGTGCCAGTAGTCCTCTGCCGGCGGGGGCCAACGTCCTGACTTTC,CASSPLPAGANVLTF
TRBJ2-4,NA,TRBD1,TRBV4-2,TGTGCCAGCAGCCAAGGGACAGGGGGGCCTTCCCTAGCCAAAAACATTCAGTACTTC,CASSQGTGGPSLAKNIQYF
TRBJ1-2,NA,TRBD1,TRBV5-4,TGTGCCAGCAGCCCGGAGGGACAGACCTATGGCTACACCTTC,CASSPEGQTYGYTF
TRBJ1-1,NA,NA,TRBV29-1,TGCAGCGCTATATCCCGGGGCGGCACTGAAGCTTTCTTT,CSAISRGGTEAFF
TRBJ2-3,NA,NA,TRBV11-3,TGTGCCAGCAGCTCAACGACAGGAGCGCAGTATTTT,CASSSTTGAQYF
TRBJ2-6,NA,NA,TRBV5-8,TGTGCCAGCAGCTTGGTACGCTCTGGGGCCAACGTCCTGACTTTC,CASSLVRSGANVLTF
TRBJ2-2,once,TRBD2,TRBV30,TGTGCCTTCAACGGGGACGGGACTAGCGAGAAGAGGGAGCTGTTTTTT,CAFNGDGTSEKRELFF
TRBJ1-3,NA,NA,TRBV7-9,TGTGCCAGCAGCCGACTACGCGGACGGTTCTCTGGAAACACCATATATTTT,CASSRLRGRFSGNTIYF
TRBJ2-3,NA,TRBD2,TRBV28,TGTGCCAGCAGTCCCCGGGGGGGCACAGATACGCAGTATTTT,CASSPRGGTDTQYF
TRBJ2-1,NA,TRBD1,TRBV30,TGTGCCAGCGACAGGGATGAGCAGTTCTTC,CASDRDEQFF
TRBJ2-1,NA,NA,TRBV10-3,TGTGCCATCAGTGAAGGACTTAGCTCCTACAATGAGCAGTTCTTC,CAISEGLSSYNEQFF
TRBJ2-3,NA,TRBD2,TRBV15,TGTGCCACCCAGGGACTAGCTGGAGATACGCAGTATTTT,CATQGLAGDTQYF
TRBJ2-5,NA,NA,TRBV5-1,TGCGCCAGCAGCGTGGGGACCATGAGGGAGACCCAGTACTTC,CASSVGTMRETQYF
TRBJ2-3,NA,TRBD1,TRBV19,TGTGCCACCAGGGACAGGTTCAAGGGAGATACGCAGTATTTT,CATRDRFKGDTQYF
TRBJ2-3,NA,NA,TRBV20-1,TGCAGTGCTGAGGGTGGTAGCACAGATACGCAGTATTTT,CSAEGGSTDTQYF
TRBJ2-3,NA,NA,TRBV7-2,TGTGCCAGCAGGGCTTCCCCGTCGTTGGGCAGCACAGATACGCAGTATTTT,CASRASPSLGSTDTQYF
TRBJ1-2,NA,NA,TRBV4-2,TGTGCCAGCAGCCAAGAGCCGACCTATGGCTACACCTTC,CASSQEPTYGYTF
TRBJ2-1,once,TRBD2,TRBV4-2,TGTGCCAGCAGCCAAGATCGTAGACTAGCAGGCGAGCAGTTCTTC,CASSQDRRLAGEQFF
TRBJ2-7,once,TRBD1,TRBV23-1,TGCGCCAGCAGTCAACCCAGACAGGGAGTGTCCTACGAGCAGTACTTC,CASSQPRQGVSYEQYF
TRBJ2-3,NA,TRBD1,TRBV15,TGTGCCACCAGCAGGAGAAGTGGACAGGGTGGCGATACGCAGTATTTT,CATSRRSGQGGDTQYF
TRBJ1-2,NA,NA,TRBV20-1,TGCAGTGCTAGCCGGCCCAGGGGATTGGACTATGGCTACACCTTC,CSASRPRGLDYGYTF
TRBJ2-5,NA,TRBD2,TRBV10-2,TGCGCCAGCAGTGGAGGGACTAGCGGGAGGGTCCGACAAGAGACCCAGTACTTC,CASSGGTSGRVRQETQYF
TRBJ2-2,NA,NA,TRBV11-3,TGTGCCAGTGAGGGACTGTCCGCGCCGAACACCGGGGCGCTGTTTTTT,CASEGLSAPNTGALFF